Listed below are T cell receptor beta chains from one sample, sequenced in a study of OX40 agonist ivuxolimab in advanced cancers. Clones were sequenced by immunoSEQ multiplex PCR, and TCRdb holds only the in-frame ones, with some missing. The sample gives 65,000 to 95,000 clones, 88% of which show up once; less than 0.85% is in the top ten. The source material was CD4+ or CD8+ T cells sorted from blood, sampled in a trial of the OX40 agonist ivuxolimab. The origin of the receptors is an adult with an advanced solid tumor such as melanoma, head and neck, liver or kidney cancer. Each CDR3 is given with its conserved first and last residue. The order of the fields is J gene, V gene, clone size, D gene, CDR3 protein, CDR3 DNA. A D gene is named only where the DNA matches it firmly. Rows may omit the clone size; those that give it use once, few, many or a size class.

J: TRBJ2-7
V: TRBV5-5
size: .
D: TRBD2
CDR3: CASSAAGLREQAYEQYF
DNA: TGTGCCAGCAGCGCAGCGGGACTCAGGGAACAGGCCTACGAGCAGTACTTC

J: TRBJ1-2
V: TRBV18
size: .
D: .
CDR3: CASTGGVGDGYTF
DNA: TGTGCCAGCACAGGCGGGGTAGGGGATGGCTACACCTTC

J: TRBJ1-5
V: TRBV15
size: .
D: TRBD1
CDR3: CATSRGGQDWPQHF
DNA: TGTGCCACCAGCAGAGGAGGACAGGACTGGCCCCAGCATTTT

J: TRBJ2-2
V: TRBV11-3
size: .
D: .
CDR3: CASSLGRVAGELFF
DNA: TGTGCCAGCAGTCTAGGCAGGGTAGCCGGGGAGCTGTTTTTT

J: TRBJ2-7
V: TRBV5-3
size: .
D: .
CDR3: CARRSVPSYEQYF
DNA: TGTGCCAGAAGATCTGTCCCCTCCTACGAGCAGTACTTC

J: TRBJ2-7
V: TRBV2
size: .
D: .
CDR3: CASSEAAGRPVNPVWEQYF
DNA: TGTGCCAGCAGTGAAGCGGCGGGCCGACCAGTCAATCCGGTATGGGAGCAGTACTTC

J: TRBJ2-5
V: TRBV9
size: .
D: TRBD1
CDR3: CASSVGTGVIETQYF
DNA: TGTGCCAGCAGCGTCGGGACAGGGGTGATCGAGACCCAGTACTTC

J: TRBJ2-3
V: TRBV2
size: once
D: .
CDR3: CASRQDTDTQYF
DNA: TGTGCCAGCCGACAGGACACAGATACGCAGTATTTT

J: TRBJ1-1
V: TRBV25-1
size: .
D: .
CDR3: CATLGVTEAFF
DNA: TGTGCCACCTTAGGGGTCACTGAAGCTTTCTTT

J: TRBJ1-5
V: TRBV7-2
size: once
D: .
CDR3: CASSPDSNQPQHF
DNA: TGTGCCAGCAGCCCCGATAGCAATCAGCCCCAGCATTTT

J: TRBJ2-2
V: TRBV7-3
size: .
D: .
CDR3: CASGGVLTGELFF
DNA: TGTGCCAGCGGTGGGGTTCTCACCGGGGAGCTGTTTTTT

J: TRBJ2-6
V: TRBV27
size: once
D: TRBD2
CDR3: CASKLAGISGANVLTF
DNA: TGTGCCAGCAAACTAGCGGGCATCTCTGGGGCCAACGTCCTGACTTTC

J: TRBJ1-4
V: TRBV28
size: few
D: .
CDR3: CASSFSDTGKGEKLFF
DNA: TGTGCCAGCAGTTTTTCTGATACAGGGAAGGGCGAAAAACTGTTTTTT

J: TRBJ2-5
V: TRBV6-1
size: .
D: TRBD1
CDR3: CASRDRGTWETQYF
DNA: TGTGCCAGCAGGGACAGGGGCACGTGGGAGACCCAGTACTTC

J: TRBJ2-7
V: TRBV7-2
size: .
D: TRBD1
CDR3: CASSYRDRVGQYF
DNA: TGTGCCAGCAGCTACCGGGACAGGGTAGGGCAGTACTTC

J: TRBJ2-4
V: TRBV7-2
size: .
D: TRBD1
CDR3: CASSSTGVDTHF
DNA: TGTGCCAGCAGCTCTACAGGGGTCGATACGCACTTC

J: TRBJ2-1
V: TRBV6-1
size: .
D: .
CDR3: CASTPGRSYNEQFF
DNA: TGTGCCAGCACCCCAGGGAGATCCTACAATGAGCAGTTCTTC

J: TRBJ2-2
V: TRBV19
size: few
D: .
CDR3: CASSWDGESGELFF
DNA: TGTGCCAGTAGTTGGGACGGCGAATCTGGGGAGCTGTTTTTT

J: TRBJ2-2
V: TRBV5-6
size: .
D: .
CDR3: CASSLVGPRSGELFF
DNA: TGTGCCAGCAGCTTGGTTGGGCCAAGGAGCGGGGAGCTGTTTTTT

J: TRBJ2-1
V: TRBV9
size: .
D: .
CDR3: CASSVAPGAVTYNEQFF
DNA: TGTGCCAGCAGCGTAGCCCCAGGGGCGGTGACCTACAATGAGCAGTTCTTC

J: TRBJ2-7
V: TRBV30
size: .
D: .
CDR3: CAWGWRAYEQYF
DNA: TGTGCCTGGGGATGGCGAGCCTACGAGCAGTACTTC

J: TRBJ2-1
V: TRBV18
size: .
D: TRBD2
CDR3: CASSILREGEQFF
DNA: TGTGCCAGCTCTATTCTCCGGGAGGGTGAGCAGTTCTTC

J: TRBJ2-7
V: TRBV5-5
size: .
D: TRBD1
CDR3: CASSYRPHRQGSYEQYF
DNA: TGTGCCAGCAGCTACCGCCCCCATAGACAGGGTTCCTACGAGCAGTACTTC

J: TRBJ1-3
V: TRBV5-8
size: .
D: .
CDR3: CASSWTPGNTIYF
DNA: TGTGCCAGCAGCTGGACACCCGGAAACACCATATATTTT